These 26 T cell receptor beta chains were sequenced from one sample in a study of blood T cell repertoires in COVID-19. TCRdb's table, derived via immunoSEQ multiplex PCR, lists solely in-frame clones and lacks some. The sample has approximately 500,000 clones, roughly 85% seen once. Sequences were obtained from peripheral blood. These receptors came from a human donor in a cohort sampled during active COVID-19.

CDR3 sequence (DNA): TGTGCCAGCAGTTCTGCCGGGACAGGGGGGGATGGCTACACCTTC. Translation gives CASSSAGTGGDGYTF. The gene calls are TRBV28 and TRBJ1-2, with 11 nucleotides matching TRBD1. The V gene's germline CDR1 is MDHEN and CDR2 SYDVKM. V lost 4 bases and J lost 6; bases outside the gene matches: 7. The CDR3 has 15 residues.

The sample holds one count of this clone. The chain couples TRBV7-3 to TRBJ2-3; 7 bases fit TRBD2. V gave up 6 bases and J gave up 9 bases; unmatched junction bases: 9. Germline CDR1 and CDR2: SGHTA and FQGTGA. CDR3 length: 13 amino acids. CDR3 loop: CASSRGSGETQYF. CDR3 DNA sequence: TGTGCCAGCAGTCGCGGGAGTGGGGAAACGCAGTATTTT. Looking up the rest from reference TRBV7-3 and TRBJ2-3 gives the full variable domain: GAGVSQTPSNKVTEKGKYVELRCDPISGHTALYWYRQSLGQGPEFLIYFQGTGAADDSGLPNDRFFAVRPEGSVSTLKIQRTERGDSAVYLCASSRGSGETQYFGPGTRLTVL.

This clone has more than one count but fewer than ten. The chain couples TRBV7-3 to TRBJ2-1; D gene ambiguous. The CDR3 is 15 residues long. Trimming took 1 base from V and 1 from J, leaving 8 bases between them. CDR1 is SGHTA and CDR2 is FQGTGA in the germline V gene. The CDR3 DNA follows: TGTGCCAGCAGCTTAAGTAAGAGTTCCTACAATGAGCAGTTCTTC. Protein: CASSLSKSSYNEQFF.

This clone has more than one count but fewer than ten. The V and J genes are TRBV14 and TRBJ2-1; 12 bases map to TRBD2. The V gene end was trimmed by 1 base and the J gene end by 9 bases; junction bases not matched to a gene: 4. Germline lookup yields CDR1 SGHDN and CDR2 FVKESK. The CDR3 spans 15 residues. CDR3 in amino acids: CASSQGLAGDGEQFF. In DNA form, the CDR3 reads TGTGCCAGCAGCCAAGGACTAGCGGGAGATGGTGAGCAGTTCTTC.

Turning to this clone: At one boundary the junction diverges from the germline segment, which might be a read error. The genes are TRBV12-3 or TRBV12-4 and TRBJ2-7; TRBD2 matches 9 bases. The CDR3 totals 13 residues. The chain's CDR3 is CASSLAGDLEQYF. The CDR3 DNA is TGTGCCAGCAGCTTAGCGGGAGACCTCGAGCAGTACTTC.

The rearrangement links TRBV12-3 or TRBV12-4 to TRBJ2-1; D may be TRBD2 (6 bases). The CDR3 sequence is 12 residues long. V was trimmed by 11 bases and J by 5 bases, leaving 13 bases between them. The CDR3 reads CAVGERDNEQFF. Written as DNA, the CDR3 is TGTGCCGTGGGCGAGCGGGACAATGAGCAGTTCTTC.

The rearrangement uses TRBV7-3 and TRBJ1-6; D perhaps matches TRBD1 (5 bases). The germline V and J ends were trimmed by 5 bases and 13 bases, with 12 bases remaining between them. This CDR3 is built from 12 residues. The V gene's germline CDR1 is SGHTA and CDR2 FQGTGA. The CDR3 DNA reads TGTGCCAGCAGCCAGGTCCAGGGCCCCCTCCACTTT. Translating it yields CASSQVQGPLHF.

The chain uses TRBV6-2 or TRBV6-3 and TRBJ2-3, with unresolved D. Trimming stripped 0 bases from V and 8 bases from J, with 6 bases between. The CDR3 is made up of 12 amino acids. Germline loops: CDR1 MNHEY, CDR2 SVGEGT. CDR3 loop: CASSYSTGTQYF. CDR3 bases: TGTGCCAGCAGTTACTCGACTGGTACGCAGTATTTT.

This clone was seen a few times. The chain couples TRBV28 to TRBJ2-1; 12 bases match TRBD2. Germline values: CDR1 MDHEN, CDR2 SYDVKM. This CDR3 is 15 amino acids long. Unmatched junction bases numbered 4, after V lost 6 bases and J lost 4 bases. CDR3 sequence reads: CASSNTSGRYNEQFF. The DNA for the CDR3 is TGTGCCAGCAGCAATACTAGCGGGAGGTACAATGAGCAGTTCTTC.

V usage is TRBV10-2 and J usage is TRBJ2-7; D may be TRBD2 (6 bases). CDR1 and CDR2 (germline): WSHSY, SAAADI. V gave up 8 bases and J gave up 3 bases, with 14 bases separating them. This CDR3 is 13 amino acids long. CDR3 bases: TGCGCCAGCGGGTCGGGAGTGGGCTACGAGCAGTACTTC. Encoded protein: CASGSGVGYEQYF.

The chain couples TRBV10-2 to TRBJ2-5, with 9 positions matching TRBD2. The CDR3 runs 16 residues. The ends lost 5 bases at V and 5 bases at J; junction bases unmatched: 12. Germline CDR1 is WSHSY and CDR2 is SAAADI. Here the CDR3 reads CASSSTGGRAGETQYF. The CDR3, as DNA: TGCGCCAGCAGTTCTACTGGCGGGAGGGCTGGCGAGACCCAGTACTTC.

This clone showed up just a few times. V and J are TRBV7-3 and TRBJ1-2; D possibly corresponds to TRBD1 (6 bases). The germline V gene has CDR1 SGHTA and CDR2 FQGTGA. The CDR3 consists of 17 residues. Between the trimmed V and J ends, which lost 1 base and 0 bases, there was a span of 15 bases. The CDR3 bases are TGTGCCAGCAGCTTAAGGGGCAGGGGAACTTCTAACTATGGCTACACCTTC. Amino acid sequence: CASSLRGRGTSNYGYTF.

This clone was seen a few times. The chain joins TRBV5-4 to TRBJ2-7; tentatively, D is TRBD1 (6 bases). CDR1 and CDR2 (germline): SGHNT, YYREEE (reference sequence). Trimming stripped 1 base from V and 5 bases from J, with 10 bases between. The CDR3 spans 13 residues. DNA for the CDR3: TGTGCCAGCAGCTTGACAGGGAGCGACGAGCAGTACTTC. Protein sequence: CASSLTGSDEQYF.

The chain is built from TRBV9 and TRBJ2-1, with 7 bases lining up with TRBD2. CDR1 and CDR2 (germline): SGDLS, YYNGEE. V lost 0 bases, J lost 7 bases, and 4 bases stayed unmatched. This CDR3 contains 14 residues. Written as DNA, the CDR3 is TGTGCCAGCAGCGTAGCGGGGGGTAGGAATGAGCAGTTCTTC. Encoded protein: CASSVAGGRNEQFF.

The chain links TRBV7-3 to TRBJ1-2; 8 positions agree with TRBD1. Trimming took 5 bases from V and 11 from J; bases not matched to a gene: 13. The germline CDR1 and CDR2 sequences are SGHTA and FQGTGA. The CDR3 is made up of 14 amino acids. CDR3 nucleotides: TGTGCCAGCAGCCCCATCCCTGGACAGGGAGGTTACACCTTC. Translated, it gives CASSPIPGQGGYTF.

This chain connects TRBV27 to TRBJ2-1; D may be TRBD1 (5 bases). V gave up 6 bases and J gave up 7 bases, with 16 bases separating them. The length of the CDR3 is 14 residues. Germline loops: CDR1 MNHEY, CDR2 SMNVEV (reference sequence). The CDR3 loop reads CASSRAHPGNEQFF. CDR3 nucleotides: TGTGCCAGCAGCCGGGCCCATCCAGGGAATGAGCAGTTCTTC.

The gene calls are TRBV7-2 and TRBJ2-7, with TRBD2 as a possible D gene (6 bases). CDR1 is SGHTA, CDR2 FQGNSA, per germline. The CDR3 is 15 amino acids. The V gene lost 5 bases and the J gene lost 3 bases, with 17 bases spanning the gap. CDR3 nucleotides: TGTGCCAGCAGCCCCGGGAGCGAGATCGGCTACGAGCAGTACTTC. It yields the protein CASSPGSEIGYEQYF.

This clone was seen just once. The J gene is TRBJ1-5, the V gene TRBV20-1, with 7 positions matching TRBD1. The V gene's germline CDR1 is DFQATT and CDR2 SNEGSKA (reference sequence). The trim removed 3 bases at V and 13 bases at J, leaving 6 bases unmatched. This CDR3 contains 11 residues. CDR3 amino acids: CSARDDRAQHF. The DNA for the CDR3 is TGCAGTGCTAGGGATGACAGGGCTCAGCATTTT.

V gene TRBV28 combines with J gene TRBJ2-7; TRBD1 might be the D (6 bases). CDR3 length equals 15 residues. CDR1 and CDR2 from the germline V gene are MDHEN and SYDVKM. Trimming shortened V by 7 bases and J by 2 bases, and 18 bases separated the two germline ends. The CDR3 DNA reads TGTGCCAGCATTCTTCGAAGGGGGACCCCCTACGAGCAGTACTTC. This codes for CASILRRGTPYEQYF.

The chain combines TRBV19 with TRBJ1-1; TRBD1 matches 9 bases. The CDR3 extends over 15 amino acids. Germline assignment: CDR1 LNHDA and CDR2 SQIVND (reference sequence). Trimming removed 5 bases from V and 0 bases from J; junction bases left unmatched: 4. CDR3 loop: CASSVTGGLNTEAFF. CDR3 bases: TGTGCCAGTAGTGTAACAGGGGGCTTGAACACTGAAGCTTTCTTT.

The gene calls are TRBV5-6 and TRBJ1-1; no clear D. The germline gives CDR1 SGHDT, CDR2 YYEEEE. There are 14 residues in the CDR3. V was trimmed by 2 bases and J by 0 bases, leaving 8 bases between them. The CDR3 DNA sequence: TGTGCCAGCAGCTTAAACAGAATGAACACTGAAGCTTTCTTT. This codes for CASSLNRMNTEAFF.

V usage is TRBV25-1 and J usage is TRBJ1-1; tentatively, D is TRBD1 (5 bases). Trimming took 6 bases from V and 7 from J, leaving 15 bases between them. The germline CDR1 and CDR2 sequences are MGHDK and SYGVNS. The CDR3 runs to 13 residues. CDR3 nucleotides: TGTGCCAGCAGGCATTTAGGGGATCGTGAAGCTTTCTTT. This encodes CASRHLGDREAFF.

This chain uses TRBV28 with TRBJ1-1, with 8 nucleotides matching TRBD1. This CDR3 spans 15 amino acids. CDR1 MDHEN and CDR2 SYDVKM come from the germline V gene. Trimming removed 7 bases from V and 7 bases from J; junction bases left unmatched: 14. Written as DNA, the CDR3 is TGTGCCAGCACCTCTCCGACAGGGGAATGGAATGAAGCTTTCTTT. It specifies CASTSPTGEWNEAFF.

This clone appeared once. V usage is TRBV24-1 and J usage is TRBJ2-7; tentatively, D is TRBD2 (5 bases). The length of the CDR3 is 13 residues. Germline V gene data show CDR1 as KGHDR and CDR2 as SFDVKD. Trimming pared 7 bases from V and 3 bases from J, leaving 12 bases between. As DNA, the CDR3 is TGTGCCACCAGGGGGAGTGGGGACTACGAGCAGTACTTC. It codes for CATRGSGDYEQYF.

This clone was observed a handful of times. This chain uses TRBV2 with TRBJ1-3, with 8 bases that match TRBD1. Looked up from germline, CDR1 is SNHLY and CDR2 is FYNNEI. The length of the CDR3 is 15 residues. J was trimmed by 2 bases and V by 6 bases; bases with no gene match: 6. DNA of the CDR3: TGTGCCAGCAGATACGGACAGGGAACTGGAAACACCATATATTTT. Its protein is CASRYGQGTGNTIYF.

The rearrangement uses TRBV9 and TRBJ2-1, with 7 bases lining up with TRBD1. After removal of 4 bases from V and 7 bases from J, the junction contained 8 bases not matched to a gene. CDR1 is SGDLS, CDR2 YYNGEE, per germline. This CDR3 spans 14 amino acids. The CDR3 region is CASSTKGAENEQFF. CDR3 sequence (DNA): TGTGCCAGCAGCACCAAGGGGGCGGAAAATGAGCAGTTCTTC.